Each of the 28 T cell receptor beta chains below was sequenced from the same sample in a study of blood T cell repertoires in COVID-19. Sequenced by immunoSEQ multiplex PCR; TCRdb stores in-frame clones only, minus some. In the table there are some 66,000 clones, 75% to 80% of which are singletons. The sample was peripheral blood. The receptor set was obtained from a woman older than 75 with acute or convalescent COVID-19.

This clone was seen once. This chain links TRBV27 with TRBJ1-2; possibly TRBD1 for D (5 bases). V lost 3 bases and J lost 7, with 12 bases in between. This CDR3 has 13 residues. Germline lookup yields CDR1 MNHEY and CDR2 SMNVEV (reference sequence). CDR3 amino acids: CASSLAGLAGYTF. CDR3 nucleotide sequence: TGTGCCAGCAGTTTGGCAGGGCTCGCTGGCTACACCTTC.

The V gene is TRBV6-2 or TRBV6-3, the J gene TRBJ2-1; 15 bases are shared with TRBD2. CDR1 and CDR2 (germline): MNHEY, SVGEGT. This CDR3 has 17 residues. V was pared by 1 base and J by 6 bases, with 4 bases of the junction left unmatched. This chain's CDR3 is CASSYFRTSGRANEQFF. The CDR3 DNA reads as TGTGCCAGCAGTTACTTCCGGACTAGCGGGAGGGCCAATGAGCAGTTCTTC.

The chain uses TRBV5-5 and TRBJ2-3; TRBD1 agrees at 7 bases. This CDR3 contains 16 residues. In germline, CDR1 is SGHKS, CDR2 YYEKEE (reference sequence). J gave up 0 bases and V 4 bases, and 8 bases lay outside the gene matches. The CDR3 region has the DNA TGTGCCAGCAGCATCCTACAGGGGCCGAGCACAGATACGCAGTATTTT. Protein: CASSILQGPSTDTQYF.

J is TRBJ2-1 and V is TRBV9; D unresolved. V was shortened by 1 base and J by 10 bases, with 9 bases between the two germline ends. Germline CDR1 reads SGDLS; CDR2 reads YYNGEE. The CDR3 is 12 amino acids. The DNA of the CDR3 is TGTGCCAGCAGCGTACCTAGGAGAGAGCAGTTCTTC. Residues: CASSVPRREQFF.

This clone was detected a few times. J is TRBJ1-1 and V is TRBV4-1; D might be TRBD1 (5 bases). CDR3 length: 15 amino acids. Germline values: CDR1 MGHRA, CDR2 YSYEKL. Trimming cost V 7 bases and J 6 bases, with 21 bases left between them. CDR3 loop: CASTTGGGVPPEAFF. For the CDR3, the DNA is TGCGCCAGCACCACCGGTGGAGGGGTACCCCCTGAAGCTTTCTTT.

A single count supports this clone. This chain joins TRBV4-1 and TRBJ1-2, with a possible D match to TRBD1 (6 bases). The CDR3 contains 15 residues. Between the trimmed V and J ends, which lost 1 base and 4 bases, there was a span of 13 bases. The germline gives CDR1 MGHRA, CDR2 YSYEKL. The CDR3 region is CASSQVLQGLYGYTF. The CDR3 nucleotides read TGCGCCAGCAGCCAAGTATTACAGGGTCTCTATGGCTACACCTTC.

This clone was observed a handful of times. This sequence joins TRBV7-2 and TRBJ1-3; perhaps TRBD1 as D (6 bases). The CDR3 runs to 16 residues. Trimming removed 5 bases from V and 3 bases from J, with 17 bases in between. The germline CDR1 and CDR2 sequences are SGHTA and FQGNSA. The CDR3 reads CASSPNRGAGGNTIYF. The DNA of the CDR3 is TGTGCCAGCAGCCCGAACCGGGGGGCGGGTGGAAACACCATATATTTT.

The chain carries TRBV18 and TRBJ2-6, with TRBD1 identical over 9 bases. From germline, CDR1 is KGHSH and CDR2 LQKENI. Trimming cost V 5 bases and J 0 bases; bases outside gene matches: 8. CDR3 size: 18 residues. This chain's CDR3 is CASSTGQGKISGANVLTF. CDR3 DNA sequence: TGTGCCAGCTCAACTGGACAGGGGAAAATCTCTGGGGCCAACGTCCTGACTTTC.

This clone was seen a handful of times. The rearrangement uses TRBV18 and TRBJ1-1, with 7 bases that match TRBD1. Germline-derived CDR1 and CDR2 are KGHSH and LQKENI. The CDR3 length is 13 residues. V lost 6 bases, J lost 4 bases, and 5 bases stayed unmatched. The CDR3 region has the DNA TGTGCCAGCTCGGTGTCAGGGGGCACTGAAGCTTTCTTT. Its protein is CASSVSGGTEAFF. The whole variable domain, remainder taken from reference TRBV18 and TRBJ1-1, is NAGVMQNPRHLVRRRGQEARLRCSPMKGHSHVYWYRQLPEEGLKFMVYLQKENIIDESGMPKERFSAEFPKEGPSILRIQQVVRGDSAAYFCASSVSGGTEAFFGQGTRLTVV.

V usage is TRBV11-2 and J usage is TRBJ2-1, with TRBD2 identical over 10 bases. Germline trimming cut 4 bases from V and 5 bases from J; bases unmatched to any gene: 5. Germline lookup yields CDR1 SGHAT and CDR2 FQNNGV. The CDR3 length is 15 residues. CDR3 bases: TGTGCCAGCAGCTCCCTAGCGGGAGATCACAATGAGCAGTTCTTC. Its translation: CASSSLAGDHNEQFF.

This rearrangement joins TRBV6-6 to TRBJ1-1, with 9 positions matching TRBD1. After removal of 5 bases from V and 4 bases from J, the junction contained 11 bases not matched to a gene. The V gene's germline CDR1 is MNHNY and CDR2 SVGAGI (reference sequence). The CDR3 runs to 16 residues. The CDR3 nucleotides are TGTGCCAGCAGTCCCGGCGGGACAGGGTCGGCCACTGAAGCTTTCTTT. Amino acid sequence: CASSPGGTGSATEAFF.

The chain combines TRBV3-1 (or the pseudogene TRBV3-2) with TRBJ1-1, with unresolved D. The CDR3 contains 14 residues. Trimming took off 1 base at V and 0 bases at J, with 6 bases between the two ends. Germline assignment: CDR1 LGHDT and CDR2 YNNKEL (reference sequence). For the CDR3, the DNA is TGTGCCAGCAGCCAAGGGTACTTGAACACTGAAGCTTTCTTT. It translates to CASSQGYLNTEAFF.

CDR3 loop: CASSIWGLAGYNEQFF. Here the CDR3 DNA reads TGTGCCAGTAGTATATGGGGACTAGCGGGCTACAATGAGCAGTTCTTC. The genes are TRBV19 and TRBJ2-1; 12 positions match TRBD2. Trimming cost V 2 bases and J 3 bases; bases outside gene matches: 2. The CDR3 sequence is 16 residues long. CDR1 and CDR2 (germline): LNHDA, SQIVND (reference sequence).

The chain couples TRBV7-3 to TRBJ2-3; the D is unclear. Germline V lookup: CDR1 SGHTA, CDR2 FQGTGA. The CDR3 is made up of 13 amino acids. The V gene lost 4 bases and the J gene lost 0 bases, with 5 bases spanning the gap. The CDR3 bases are TGTGCCAGCAGCTCGACTAGCACAGATACGCAGTATTTT. Protein: CASSSTSTDTQYF.

The gene calls are TRBV2 and TRBJ1-1, with D perhaps TRBD1 (5 bases). Germline assignment: CDR1 SNHLY and CDR2 FYNNEI. Trimming cost V 7 bases and J 0 bases, with 15 bases left between them. The CDR3 contains 15 residues. CDR3 loop: CASIWGRGLNTEAFF. The CDR3 DNA is TGTGCCAGCATCTGGGGTAGGGGCTTGAACACTGAAGCTTTCTTT. The whole variable domain, remainder taken from reference TRBV2 and TRBJ1-1, is EPEVTQTPSHQVTQMGQEVILRCVPISNHLYFYWYRQILGQKVEFLVSFYNNEISEKSEIFDDQFSVERPDGSNFTLKIRSTKLEDSAMYFCASIWGRGLNTEAFFGQGTRLTVV.

This clone was seen just once. This chain uses TRBV6-2 or TRBV6-3 with TRBJ1-4; D call uncertain. The ends were cut back, 5 bases at V and 0 bases at J, with 16 bases in the middle. CDR1 and CDR2 from the germline V gene are MNHEY and SVGEGT. The CDR3 covers 17 residues. The DNA of the CDR3 is TGTGCCAGCAGTAGAAACCCGGACGGGACAACTAATGAAAAACTGTTTTTT. Translated, it gives CASSRNPDGTTNEKLFF.

The chain combines TRBV7-2 with TRBJ2-5; possibly TRBD2 for D (6 bases). This CDR3 spans 15 amino acids. V lost 0 bases, J lost 3 bases, and 11 bases lay in between. CDR1 and CDR2 from the germline V gene are SGHTA and FQGNSA. This chain's CDR3 is CASSLARTIKETQYF. The CDR3 coding sequence is TGTGCCAGCAGCTTAGCGCGGACTATAAAAGAGACCCAGTACTTC. Variable domain in full (rest from reference TRBV7-2 and TRBJ2-5): GAGVSQSPSNKVTEKGKDVELRCDPISGHTALYWYRQSLGQGLEFLIYFQGNSAPDKSGLPSDRFSAERTGGSVSTLTIQRTQQEDSAVYLCASSLARTIKETQYFGPGTRLLVL.

V gene TRBV6-5 combines with J gene TRBJ2-3, with 7 bases matching TRBD2. This CDR3 has 16 residues. The germline gives CDR1 MNHEY, CDR2 SVGAGI. J was trimmed by 2 bases and V by 3 bases; bases with no gene match: 8. The CDR3 loop reads CASSYDGGSSTDTQYF. The CDR3 nucleotides read TGTGCCAGCAGTTATGATGGCGGGAGTTCCACAGATACGCAGTATTTT.

This rearrangement joins TRBV5-1 to TRBJ2-3; 8 positions agree with TRBD1. There are 14 residues in the CDR3. CDR1 is SGHRS and CDR2 is YFSETQ in the germline V gene. The ends lost 0 bases at V and 5 bases at J; junction bases unmatched: 2. The CDR3, as DNA: TGCGCCAGCAGCTTGGGACAGGGGTTAGATACGCAGTATTTT. Its protein product is CASSLGQGLDTQYF.

The J gene is TRBJ2-5, the V gene TRBV12-3 or TRBV12-4, with D hard to call. The CDR3 has 13 amino acids. Trimming took off 3 bases at V and 5 bases at J, with 10 bases between the two ends. CDR3 amino acids: CASSLLQYETQYF. CDR3 DNA sequence: TGTGCCAGCAGTTTGCTTCAGTACGAGACCCAGTACTTC.

This clone was found once. This chain joins TRBV5-1 and TRBJ2-2; TRBD2 aligns across 10 bases. Germline values: CDR1 SGHRS, CDR2 YFSETQ. The J segment lost 7 bases and the V segment lost 6 bases, leaving 6 bases of the junction unmatched. The CDR3 consists of 14 residues. CDR3 in DNA: TGCGCCAGCACCATCCCTAGCGGGAGCGGGGAGCTGTTTTTT. Translation: CASTIPSGSGELFF. The variable domain in full, with the rest retrieved from reference TRBV5-1 and TRBJ2-2, is KAGVTQTPRYLIKTRGQQVTLSCSPISGHRSVSWYQQTPGQGLQFLFEYFSETQRNKGNFPGRFSGRQFSNSRSEMNVSTLELGDSALYLCASTIPSGSGELFFGEGSRLTVL.

V gene TRBV5-1 combines with J gene TRBJ2-7; 7 bases align to TRBD1. Germline V gives CDR1 SGHRS, CDR2 YFSETQ. This CDR3 is built from 13 residues. After removal of 3 bases from V and 9 bases from J, the junction contained 9 bases not matched to a gene. The DNA for the CDR3 is TGCGCCAGCAGCTACAATCAGGGACAGTGGCAGTACTTC. Amino acid sequence: CASSYNQGQWQYF.

With respect to this clone: This CDR3 is also generated by other DNA sequences in the sample. This chain joins TRBV5-1 and TRBJ2-1; 11 bases are a match to TRBD2. The trim removed 4 bases at V and 2 bases at J, leaving 2 bases unmatched. The CDR3 consists of 15 residues. CDR1 is SGHRS and CDR2 is YFSETQ in the germline V gene. The CDR3 here is CASSPGLAAYNEQFF. CDR3 coding DNA: TGCGCCAGCAGCCCGGGACTAGCGGCCTACAATGAGCAGTTCTTC. Complete variable domain (other parts from reference TRBV5-1 and TRBJ2-1): KAGVTQTPRYLIKTRGQQVTLSCSPISGHRSVSWYQQTPGQGLQFLFEYFSETQRNKGNFPGRFSGRQFSNSRSEMNVSTLELGDSALYLCASSPGLAAYNEQFFGPGTRLTVL.

The chain couples TRBV9 to TRBJ2-1; 12 bases agree with TRBD1. With V trimmed by 0 bases and J by 7 bases, 2 bases remained unmatched. CDR1 and CDR2 (germline): SGDLS, YYNGEE. The CDR3 loop spans 15 amino acids. The CDR3 bases are TGTGCCAGCAGCGTAGCGGGACAGGGGGCGAATGAGCAGTTCTTC. Amino acids: CASSVAGQGANEQFF.

This clone was seen only a few times. The V gene is TRBV21-1, the J gene TRBJ2-3; no check of the table's D call, TRBD2, against the DNA was made. TRBV21-1 is tagged as a pseudogene. This CDR3 is built from 13 residues. In DNA form, the CDR3 reads TGTGCCAGCAGCAAGGAGAGGACAGATACGCAGTATTTT. It specifies CASSKERTDTQYF.

Regarding this clone: Possible read error: a much larger clone is one base away. The gene calls are TRBV6-2 or TRBV6-3 and TRBJ1-1; TRBD1 agrees at 10 bases. V lost 6 bases and J lost 4; bases outside the gene matches: 2. There are 13 residues in the CDR3. Germline V CDR1 and CDR2: MNHEY, SVGEGT. The CDR3 DNA follows: TGTGCCAGCAGCCGGGACAGGGGCACTGAAGCTTTCTTT. It translates to CASSRDRGTEAFF.

The chain recombines TRBV28 with TRBJ2-2; no reliable D call. The V gene's germline CDR1 is MDHEN and CDR2 SYDVKM. The V gene lost 3 bases and the J gene lost 3 bases, with 8 bases spanning the gap. This CDR3 comprises 14 residues. CDR3 bases: TGTGCCAGCAGTTTTATGGAGTACACCGGGGAGCTGTTTTTT. Its translation: CASSFMEYTGELFF.

This clone was found a few times. V usage is TRBV9 and J usage is TRBJ1-6; D might be TRBD1 (5 bases). The CDR3 contains 16 residues. Germline V gives CDR1 SGDLS, CDR2 YYNGEE. Trimming shortened V by 0 bases and J by 7 bases, and 14 bases separated the two germline ends. The CDR3 loop reads CASSVAGWFWNSPLHF. The CDR3 region has the DNA TGTGCCAGCAGCGTAGCAGGGTGGTTCTGGAATTCACCCCTCCACTTT.